This passage covers 6 T cell receptor beta chains from one sample sequenced in a study of cytomegalovirus exposure and HLA in healthy donors. The PCR made use of 60 Vbeta and 13 Jbeta primers. Only in-frame clones appear in the TCRdb table, and some are missing; sequencing was by immunoSEQ multiplex PCR. Of 100,000 to 150,000 clones detected, 70% to 90% appear once; the ten largest clones hold 20%. Sequences were obtained from PBMCs. The receptors shown here come from a man in his late teens or twenties in good health and CMV-seropositive.

V is TRBV29-1 and J is TRBJ2-7; TRBD1 agrees at 9 bases. In germline, CDR1 is SQVTM, CDR2 ANQGSEA. Trimming at V came to 5 bases and at J to 7 bases, leaving 12 bases not matched to a gene. The CDR3 totals 14 residues. The CDR3 bases are TGCAGCGTTCGCCTCGGGGACAGGGCGGGGGAGCAGTACTTC. This gives the protein CSVRLGDRAGEQYF.

The gene calls are TRBV7-9 and TRBJ1-5; D possibly corresponds to TRBD1 (6 bases). Germline CDR1 and CDR2: SEHNR and FQNEAQ (reference sequence). The V gene lost 5 bases and the J gene lost 5 bases, with 16 bases spanning the gap. This CDR3 is built from 15 residues. The CDR3 coding sequence is TGTGCCAGCAGCCTGACAGGCCAGGCCGATCAGCCCCAGCATTTT. Protein sequence: CASSLTGQADQPQHF. Together with reference TRBV7-9 and TRBJ1-5, the CDR3 gives the full variable domain: DTGVSQNPRHKITKRGQNVTFRCDPISEHNRLYWYRQTLGQGPEFLTYFQNEAQLEKSRLLSDRFSAERPKGSFSTLEIQRTEQGDSAMYLCASSLTGQADQPQHFGDGTRLSIL.

The chain carries TRBV25-1 and TRBJ1-1, with D possibly TRBD1 on 5 matching bases. The V end was cut by 1 base, the J end by 2 bases, with 14 bases between. In germline, CDR1 is MGHDK, CDR2 SYGVNS. CDR3 length: 16 amino acids. CDR3 loop: CASSESAGNLNTEAFF. CDR3 DNA: TGTGCCAGCAGTGAATCGGCAGGGAACCTCAACACTGAAGCTTTCTTT.

The genes are TRBV27 and TRBJ2-1, with D perhaps TRBD2 (5 bases). Germline V gives CDR1 MNHEY, CDR2 SMNVEV (reference sequence). Trimming shortened V by 3 bases and J by 2 bases, and 14 bases separated the two germline ends. CDR3 length: 16 amino acids. CDR3 protein: CASSFLGSGTYNEQFF. As DNA, the CDR3 is TGTGCCAGCAGTTTCTTAGGGTCCGGGACCTACAATGAGCAGTTCTTC.

The CDR3 DNA reads TGTGCCATCAGTCCTTCCGTTGGACAGGAGTTGTCTAACTATGGCTACACCTTC. Its translation is CAISPSVGQELSNYGYTF. The V gene is TRBV10-3, the J gene TRBJ1-2, with TRBD1 matching over 7 bases. V shed 5 bases, J shed 0 bases, and the junction held 15 bases outside the gene matches. Germline loops: CDR1 ENHRY, CDR2 SYGVKD. The CDR3 loop spans 18 amino acids.

This clone appeared a single time. The V gene is TRBV5-4, the J gene TRBJ2-7; a weak D match, TRBD1 (5 bases). Trimming cost V 0 bases and J 2 bases, with 6 bases left between them. Germline V gene sequence: CDR1 SGHNT, CDR2 YYREEE (reference sequence). CDR3 length: 13 amino acids. The CDR3 coding sequence is TGTGCCAGCAGCTTGGAGACAGCCTACGAGCAGTACTTC. It encodes CASSLETAYEQYF.